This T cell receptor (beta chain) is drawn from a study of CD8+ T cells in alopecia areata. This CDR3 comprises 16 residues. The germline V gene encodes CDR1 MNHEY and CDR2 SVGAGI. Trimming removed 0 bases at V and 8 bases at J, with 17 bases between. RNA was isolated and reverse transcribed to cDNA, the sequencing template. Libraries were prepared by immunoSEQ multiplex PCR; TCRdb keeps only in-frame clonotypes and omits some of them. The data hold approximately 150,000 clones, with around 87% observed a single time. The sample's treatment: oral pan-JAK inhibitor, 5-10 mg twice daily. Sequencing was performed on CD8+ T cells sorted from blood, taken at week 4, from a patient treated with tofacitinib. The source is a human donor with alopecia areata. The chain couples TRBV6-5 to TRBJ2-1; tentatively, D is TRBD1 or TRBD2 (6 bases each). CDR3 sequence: CASSYSGGRKEDEQFF. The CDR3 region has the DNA TGTGCCAGCAGTTACTCAGGGGGGAGAAAGGAAGATGAGCAGTTCTTC.